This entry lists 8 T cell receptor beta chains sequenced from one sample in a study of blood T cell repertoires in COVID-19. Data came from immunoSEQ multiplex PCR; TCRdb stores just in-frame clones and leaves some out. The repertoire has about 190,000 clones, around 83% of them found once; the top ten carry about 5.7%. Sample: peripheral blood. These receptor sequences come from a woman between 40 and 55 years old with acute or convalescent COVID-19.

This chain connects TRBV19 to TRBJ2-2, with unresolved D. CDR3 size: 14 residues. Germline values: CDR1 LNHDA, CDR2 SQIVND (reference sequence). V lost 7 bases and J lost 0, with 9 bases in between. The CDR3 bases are TGTGCCAGTACCCAGGTAACGAACACCGGGGAGCTGTTTTTT. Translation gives CASTQVTNTGELFF.

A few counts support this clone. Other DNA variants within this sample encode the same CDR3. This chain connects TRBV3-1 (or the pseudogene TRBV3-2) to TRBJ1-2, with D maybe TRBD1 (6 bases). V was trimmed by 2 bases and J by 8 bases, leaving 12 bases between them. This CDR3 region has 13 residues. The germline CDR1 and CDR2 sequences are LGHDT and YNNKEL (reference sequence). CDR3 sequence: CASSQTSRGGYTF. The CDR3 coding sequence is TGTGCCAGCAGCCAAACCAGCAGGGGAGGCTACACCTTC.

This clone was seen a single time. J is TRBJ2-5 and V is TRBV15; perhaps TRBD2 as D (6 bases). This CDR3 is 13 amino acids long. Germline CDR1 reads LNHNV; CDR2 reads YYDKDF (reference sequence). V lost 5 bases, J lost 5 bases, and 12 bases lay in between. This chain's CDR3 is CATSGGNGETQYF. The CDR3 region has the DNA TGTGCCACCAGCGGGGGGAACGGGGAGACCCAGTACTTC.

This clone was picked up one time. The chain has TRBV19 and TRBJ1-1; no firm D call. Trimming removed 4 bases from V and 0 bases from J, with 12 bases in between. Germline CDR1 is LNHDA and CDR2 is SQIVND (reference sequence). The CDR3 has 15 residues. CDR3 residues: CASSTPRRLNTEAFF. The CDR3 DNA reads TGTGCCAGTAGTACCCCTAGACGGCTGAACACTGAAGCTTTCTTT.

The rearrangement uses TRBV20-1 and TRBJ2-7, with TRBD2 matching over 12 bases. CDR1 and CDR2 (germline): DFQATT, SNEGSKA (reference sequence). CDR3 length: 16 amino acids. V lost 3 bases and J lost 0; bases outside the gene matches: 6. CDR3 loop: CSASGTSGRHSYEQYF. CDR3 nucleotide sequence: TGCAGTGCTAGTGGTACTAGCGGGAGGCACTCCTACGAGCAGTACTTC.

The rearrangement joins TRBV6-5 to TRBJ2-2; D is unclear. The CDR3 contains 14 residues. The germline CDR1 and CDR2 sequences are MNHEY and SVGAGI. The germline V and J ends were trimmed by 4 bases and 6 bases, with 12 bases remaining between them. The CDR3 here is CASSFPGSPGELFF. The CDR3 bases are TGTGCCAGCAGTTTCCCCGGGTCGCCCGGGGAGCTGTTTTTT.

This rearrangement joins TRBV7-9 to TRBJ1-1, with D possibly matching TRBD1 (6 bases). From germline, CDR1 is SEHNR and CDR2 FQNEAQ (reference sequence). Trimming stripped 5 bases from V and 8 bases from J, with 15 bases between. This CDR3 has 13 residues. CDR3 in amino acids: CASSAQGTLEAFF. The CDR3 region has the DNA TGTGCCAGCAGCGCACAGGGAACCCTAGAAGCTTTCTTT.

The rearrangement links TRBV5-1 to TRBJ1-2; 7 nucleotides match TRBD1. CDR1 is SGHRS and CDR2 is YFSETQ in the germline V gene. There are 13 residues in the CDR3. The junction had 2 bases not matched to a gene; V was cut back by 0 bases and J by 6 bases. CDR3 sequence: CASSLEGAHGYTF. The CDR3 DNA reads TGCGCCAGCAGCTTGGAGGGGGCTCATGGCTACACCTTC.